These 19 T cell receptor beta chains came from one sample sequenced in a study of T cell responses to AZD1222 COVID-19 vaccine. The table came from immunoSEQ multiplex PCR; TCRdb's copy has only in-frame clones and leaves some out. The repertoire holds approximately 120,000 clones, with around 90% as singletons. The starting material was peripheral blood, obtained on day 0 of AZD1222 vaccination. These receptors all come from an adult in good health.

This rearrangement joins TRBV23-1 to TRBJ2-3; D unresolved. TRBV23-1 qualifies as an ORF whose function is uncertain. The CDR3 runs 13 residues. V lost 9 bases to trimming and J lost 3 bases, with 13 bases between them. The CDR3 loop reads CARPAVTTDTQYF. The CDR3 DNA follows: TGCGCCAGGCCGGCTGTAACGACAGATACGCAGTATTTT.

J is TRBJ2-4 and V is TRBV19, with 10 bases aligning to TRBD1. The V gene end was trimmed by 4 bases and the J gene end by 5 bases; junction bases not matched to a gene: 8. CDR1 and CDR2 from the germline V gene are LNHDA and SQIVND (reference sequence). The CDR3 sequence is 16 residues long. The CDR3 here is CASSTPIGTGENIQYF. For the CDR3, the DNA is TGTGCCAGTAGTACCCCCATCGGGACAGGGGAAAACATTCAGTACTTC.

The V call is TRBV7-9, the J call TRBJ1-5, with D possibly TRBD1 on 5 matching bases. CDR1 and CDR2 from the germline V gene are SEHNR and FQNEAQ (reference sequence). The CDR3 runs 16 residues. V dropped 1 base and J dropped 4 bases, with 14 bases sitting between them. CDR3 in DNA: TGTGCCAGCAGCTTAGGGCAGGGCCTGGCAAATCAGCCCCAGCATTTT. Its translation is CASSLGQGLANQPQHF.

This clone appeared a single time. V and J are TRBV4-2 and TRBJ1-3; D remains ambiguous. Germline CDR1 is LGHNA and CDR2 is YNFKEQ. The CDR3 has 16 residues. Between the trimmed V and J ends, which lost 0 bases and 1 base, there was a span of 10 bases. DNA of the CDR3: TGTGCCAGCAGCCAAGATTTAGGAGGTTCTGGAAACACCATATATTTT. It is translated as CASSQDLGGSGNTIYF.

The rearrangement uses TRBV18 and TRBJ1-2; D possibly corresponds to TRBD1 (5 bases). V gave up 2 bases and J gave up 4 bases, with 8 bases separating them. The CDR3 runs to 13 residues. The germline V gene has CDR1 KGHSH and CDR2 LQKENI. CDR3 protein: CASSPETVYGYTF. CDR3 coding DNA: TGTGCCAGCTCACCAGAGACAGTCTATGGCTACACCTTC.

V is TRBV12-1 and J is TRBJ2-7. TRBV12-1 is a known pseudogene. The CDR3 is 13 amino acids. The CDR3 DNA follows: TGTGCCAGCAGGCTCATCGGGCCCGGGGAGCAGTACTTC. Translation: CASRLIGPGEQYF.

The CDR3 loop is CAWRDAGHEQYF. The CDR3 DNA is TGTGCCTGGAGGGATGCTGGCCACGAGCAGTACTTC. The chain couples TRBV30 to TRBJ2-7, with unresolved D. Trimming took 3 bases from V and 5 from J, leaving 11 bases between them. Germline V gene sequence: CDR1 GTSNPN, CDR2 SVGIG (reference sequence). CDR3 length: 12 residues.

This clone has a single count. The rearrangement joins TRBV7-6 to TRBJ2-1; D ambiguous. From germline, CDR1 is SGHVS and CDR2 FNYEAQ. The CDR3 consists of 14 residues. V was pared by 4 bases and J by 5 bases, with 12 bases between. For the CDR3, the DNA is TGTGCCAGCAGCTATCGAACCAACGACAATGAGCAGTTCTTC. Amino acids: CASSYRTNDNEQFF.

The chain's CDR3 is CASGPGEKLFF. In DNA, the CDR3 is TGTGCCAGCGGGCCAGGGGAAAAACTGTTTTTT. The chain links TRBV6-5 to TRBJ1-4; TRBD1 is a possible D gene (5 bases). Germline values: CDR1 MNHEY, CDR2 SVGAGI. V was pared by 8 bases and J by 8 bases, with 9 bases between. The CDR3 runs to 11 residues.

The chain recombines TRBV2 with TRBJ2-2; TRBD1 agrees at 12 bases. Germline loops: CDR1 SNHLY, CDR2 FYNNEI. V lost 0 bases and J lost 5; bases outside the gene matches: 4. CDR3 length equals 17 residues. CDR3 nucleotides: TGTGCCAGCAGTGAAGCGTGGGACAGGGGGCATACCGGGGAGCTGTTTTTT. This sequence encodes CASSEAWDRGHTGELFF.

The V and J genes are TRBV10-1 and TRBJ1-1; D ambiguous. The V and J ends lost 6 bases and 1 base respectively, with 9 bases between them. Germline V lookup: CDR1 WNHNN, CDR2 SYGVQD (reference sequence). This CDR3 is built from 13 residues. CDR3 nucleotide sequence: TGCGCCAGCAGGTTAGAGTGGAACACTGAAGCTTTCTTT. Translation: CASRLEWNTEAFF.

V is TRBV11-1 and J is TRBJ1-1, with unresolved D. This CDR3 spans 16 amino acids. Looked up from germline, CDR1 is SGHAT and CDR2 is FQDESV (reference sequence). Trimming pared 2 bases from V and 2 bases from J, leaving 15 bases between. The CDR3 protein is CASSLQAGRQNTEAFF. For the CDR3, the DNA is TGTGCCAGCAGCTTACAAGCTGGGAGGCAAAACACTGAAGCTTTCTTT.

The chain links TRBV7-9 to TRBJ1-1; TRBD1 matches 8 bases. CDR3 size: 13 residues. Germline CDR1 is SEHNR and CDR2 is FQNEAQ (reference sequence). Unmatched junction bases numbered 7, after V lost 5 bases and J lost 8 bases. The CDR3 here is CASSARQGPEAFF. The CDR3 region has the DNA TGTGCCAGCAGCGCTAGACAGGGGCCAGAAGCTTTCTTT.

The rearrangement joins TRBV24-1 to TRBJ1-5; TRBD1 agrees at 12 bases. Trimming removed 2 bases from V and 6 bases from J; junction bases left unmatched: 1. CDR1 is KGHDR and CDR2 is SFDVKD in the germline V gene. This CDR3 contains 15 residues. Written as DNA, the CDR3 is TGTGCCACCAGTGATTCGGGACAGGGGGCTCAGCCCCAGCATTTT. Translated, it gives CATSDSGQGAQPQHF.

This clone was detected only once. The J gene is TRBJ2-7, the V gene TRBV6-5; 9 positions match TRBD1. The germline gives CDR1 MNHEY, CDR2 SVGAGI. The CDR3 length is 14 residues. Trimming removed 7 bases from V and 6 bases from J; junction bases left unmatched: 10. The CDR3 reads CASTRDRASGEQYF. The CDR3 region has the DNA TGTGCCAGCACCCGGGACAGGGCTTCTGGCGAGCAGTACTTC.

V gene TRBV5-1 combines with J gene TRBJ1-5; D not resolved. Between the trimmed V and J ends, which lost 5 bases and 0 bases, there was a span of 12 bases. The CDR3 contains 15 residues. Germline V gives CDR1 SGHRS, CDR2 YFSETQ. The CDR3 region is CASSRTSDSNQPQHF. The CDR3 nucleotides read TGCGCCAGCAGTCGGACCTCCGATAGCAATCAGCCCCAGCATTTT.

V gene TRBV5-1 combines with J gene TRBJ2-2; D possibly uses TRBD1 or TRBD2 (5 bases each). The germline V gene has CDR1 SGHRS and CDR2 YFSETQ. The CDR3 totals 16 residues. Trimming removed 0 bases from V and 6 bases from J, with 15 bases in between. CDR3 loop: CASSLEAGSYAGELFF. CDR3 nucleotide sequence: TGCGCCAGCAGCTTGGAAGCAGGGAGTTACGCCGGGGAGCTGTTTTTT.

There are a few counts of this clone. CDR3 sequence (DNA): TGTGCCAGCAGCTATGGGGTACCGAGCACAGATACGCAGTATTTT. Translation: CASSYGVPSTDTQYF. The rearrangement joins TRBV6-5 to TRBJ2-3; the D is unclear. V shed 6 bases and J shed 0 bases, with 13 bases lying between them. CDR3 length equals 15 residues. Germline V gives CDR1 MNHEY, CDR2 SVGAGI.

The chain couples TRBV10-3 to TRBJ1-1; no reliable D call. Germline values: CDR1 ENHRY, CDR2 SYGVKD. The V end lost 4 bases, the J end lost 1 base, and 10 bases lay between the germline ends. CDR3 length: 14 residues. CDR3 loop: CAISVQEGNTEAFF. For the CDR3, the DNA is TGTGCCATCAGTGTCCAAGAGGGGAACACTGAAGCTTTCTTT.